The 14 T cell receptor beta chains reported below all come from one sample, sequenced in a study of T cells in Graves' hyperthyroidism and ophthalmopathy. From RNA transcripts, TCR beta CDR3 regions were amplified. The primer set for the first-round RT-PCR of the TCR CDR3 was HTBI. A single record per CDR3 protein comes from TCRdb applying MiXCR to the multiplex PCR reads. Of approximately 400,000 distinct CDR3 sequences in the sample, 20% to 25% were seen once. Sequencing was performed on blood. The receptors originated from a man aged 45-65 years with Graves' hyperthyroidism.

CDR3 residues: CASRVGETQYF. CDR3 bases: TGTGCCAGCAGGGTTGGGGAGACCCAGTACTTC. The gene calls are TRBV7-9 and TRBJ2-5; no clear D gene. CDR1 and CDR2 from the germline V gene are SEHNR and FQNEAQ (reference sequence). V was shortened by 6 bases and J by 5 bases, with 7 bases between the two germline ends. The CDR3 has 11 residues.

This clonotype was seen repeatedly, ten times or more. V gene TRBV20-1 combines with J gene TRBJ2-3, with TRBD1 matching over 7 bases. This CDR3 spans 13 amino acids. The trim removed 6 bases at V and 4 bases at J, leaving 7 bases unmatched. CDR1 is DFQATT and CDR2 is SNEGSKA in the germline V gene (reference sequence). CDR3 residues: CSALTGLADTQYF. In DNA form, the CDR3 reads TGCAGTGCCCTGACAGGGCTCGCAGATACGCAGTATTTT.

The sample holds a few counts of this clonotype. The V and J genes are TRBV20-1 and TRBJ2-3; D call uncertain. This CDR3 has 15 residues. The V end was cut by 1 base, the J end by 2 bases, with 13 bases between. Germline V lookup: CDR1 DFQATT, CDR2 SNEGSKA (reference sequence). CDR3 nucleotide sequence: TGCAGTGCTAGAGTTGCCGGACGCTACACAGATACGCAGTATTTT. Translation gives CSARVAGRYTDTQYF.

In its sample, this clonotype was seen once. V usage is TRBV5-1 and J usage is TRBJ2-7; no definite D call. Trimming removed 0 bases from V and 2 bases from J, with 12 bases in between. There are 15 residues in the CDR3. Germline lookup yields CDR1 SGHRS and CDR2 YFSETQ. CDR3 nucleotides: TGCGCCAGCAGCTTGGCCGGCGACGGAACCTACGAGCAGTACTTC. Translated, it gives CASSLAGDGTYEQYF.

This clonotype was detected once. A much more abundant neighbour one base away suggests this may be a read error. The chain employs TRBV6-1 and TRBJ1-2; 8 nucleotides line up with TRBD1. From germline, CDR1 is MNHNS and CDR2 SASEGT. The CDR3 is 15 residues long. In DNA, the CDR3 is TGTGCCAGCAGTGAGAGACAGGGGCTGAACTATGGCTGCACCTTC. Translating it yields CASSERQGLNYGCTF.

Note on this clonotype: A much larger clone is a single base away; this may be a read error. The CDR3 DNA is TGTGCCAGCGGCTCAACCGGGACAGTGAACAATGGGCAGTTCTTC. It is translated as CASGSTGTVNNGQFF. V is TRBV28 and J is TRBJ2-1; 7 bases match TRBD1. The germline CDR1 and CDR2 sequences are MDHEN and SYDVKM. This CDR3 contains 15 residues.

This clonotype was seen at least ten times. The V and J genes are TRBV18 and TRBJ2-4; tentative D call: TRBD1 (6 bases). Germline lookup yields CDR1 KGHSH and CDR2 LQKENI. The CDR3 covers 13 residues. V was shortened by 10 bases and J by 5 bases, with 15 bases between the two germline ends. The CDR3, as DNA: TGTGCCACCACCAAGGACAGACAAAACATTCAGTACTTC. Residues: CATTKDRQNIQYF.

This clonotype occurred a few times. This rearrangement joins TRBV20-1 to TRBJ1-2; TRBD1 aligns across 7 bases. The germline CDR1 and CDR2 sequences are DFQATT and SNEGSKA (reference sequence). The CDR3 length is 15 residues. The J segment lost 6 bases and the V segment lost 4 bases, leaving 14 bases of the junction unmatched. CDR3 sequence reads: CSAIYRGASPHGYTF. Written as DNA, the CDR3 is TGCAGTGCTATCTACAGGGGAGCCTCCCCTCATGGCTACACCTTC.

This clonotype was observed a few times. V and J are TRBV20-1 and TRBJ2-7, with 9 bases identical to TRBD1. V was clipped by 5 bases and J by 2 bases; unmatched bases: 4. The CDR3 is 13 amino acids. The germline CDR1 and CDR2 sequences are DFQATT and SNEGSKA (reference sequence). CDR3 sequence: CSASGQGPYEQYF. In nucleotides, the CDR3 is TGCAGTGCTTCGGGACAGGGCCCCTACGAGCAGTACTTC.

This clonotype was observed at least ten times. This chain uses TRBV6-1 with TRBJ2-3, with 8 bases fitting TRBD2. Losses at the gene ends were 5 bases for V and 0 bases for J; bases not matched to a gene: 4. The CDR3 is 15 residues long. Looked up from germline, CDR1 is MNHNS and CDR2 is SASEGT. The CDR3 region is CASSRTSPSTDTQYF. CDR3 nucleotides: TGTGCCAGCAGTCGGACTAGCCCTAGCACAGATACGCAGTATTTT.

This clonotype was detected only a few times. The CDR3 DNA reads as TGTGCCAGCAGCACCCGACTAGCGGGAAGCACAGATACGCAGTATTTT. Its protein is CASSTRLAGSTDTQYF. The gene calls are TRBV5-4 and TRBJ2-3, with 11 bases that match TRBD2. Germline CDR1 and CDR2: SGHNT and YYREEE (reference sequence). The CDR3 runs to 16 residues. Trimming removed 4 bases from V and 0 bases from J; junction bases left unmatched: 4.

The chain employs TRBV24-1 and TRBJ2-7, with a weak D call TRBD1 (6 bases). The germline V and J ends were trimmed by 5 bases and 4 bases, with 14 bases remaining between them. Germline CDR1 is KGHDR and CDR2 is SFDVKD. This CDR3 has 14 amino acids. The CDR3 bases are TGTGCCACCAGTGGAGCAGGGGAAGGATACGAGCAGTACTTC. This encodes CATSGAGEGYEQYF.

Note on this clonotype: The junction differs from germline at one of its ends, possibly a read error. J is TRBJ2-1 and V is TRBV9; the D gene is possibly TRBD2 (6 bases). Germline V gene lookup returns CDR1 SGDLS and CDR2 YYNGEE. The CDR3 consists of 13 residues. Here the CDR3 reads CACSPHSGDEQFF. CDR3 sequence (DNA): TGTGCCTGCAGCCCACACTCGGGGGATGAGCAGTTCTTC.

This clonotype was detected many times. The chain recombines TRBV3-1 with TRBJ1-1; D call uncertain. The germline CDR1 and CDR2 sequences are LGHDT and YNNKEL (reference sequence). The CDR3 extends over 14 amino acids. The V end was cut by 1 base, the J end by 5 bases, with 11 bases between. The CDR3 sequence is CASSQALEVTEAFF. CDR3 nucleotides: TGTGCCAGCAGCCAAGCCTTGGAGGTGACTGAAGCTTTCTTT.